A single sample is the source of the 4 T cell receptor beta chains below, sequenced in a study of vaccination and CD4 T cells after COVID-19. Researchers used the Oncomine TCR Beta short-read assay to sequence DNA from cultured CD4+ T cells. TCRdb ran MiXCR on the PCR reads and lists one entry per CDR3 protein. The table has thousands of distinct CDR3 sequences, 46% seen once. The treatment here: approximately nine-day PBMC culture with coronavirus spike peptide pools or control peptides (ViraFEST assay). Gathered ahead of the COVID-19 pandemic (2011-2018) were the CD4+ T cells of the unexposed donor. The antigens of these receptors remain unknown. The sample comprised CD4+ T cells from blood, cultured in vitro. These receptors were taken from a human donor in good health.

In this sample, this clonotype turned up a few times. The rearrangement uses TRBV20-1 and TRBJ2-5; 13 nucleotides agree with TRBD2. V lost 3 bases and J lost 0; bases outside the gene matches: 1. From germline, CDR1 is DFQATT and CDR2 SNEGSKA (reference sequence). The CDR3 runs 15 residues. The CDR3 spells CSASGTSGNQETQYF. DNA of the CDR3: TGCAGTGCTAGCGGGACTAGCGGGAACCAAGAGACCCAGTACTTC.

The chain links TRBV6-4 to TRBJ1-5, with D hard to call. The CDR3 is 16 amino acids. Per the germline V gene, CDR1 is MRHNA and CDR2 is SNTAGT. Trimming cost V 6 bases and J 0 bases, with 15 bases left between them. In DNA, the CDR3 is TGTGCCAGCAGCCGGAGGGATGGGGATAGCAATCAGCCCCAGCATTTT. The encoded protein is CASSRRDGDSNQPQHF.

CDR3 in amino acids: CASSPSGADTQYF. In nucleotides, the CDR3 is TGTGCCAGCAGTCCTAGCGGGGCGGATACGCAGTATTTT. The rearrangement uses TRBV6-2 or TRBV6-3 and TRBJ2-3, with 9 bases fitting TRBD2. CDR3 length equals 13 residues. CDR1 is MNHEY and CDR2 is SVGEGT in the germline V gene. V was pared by 5 bases and J by 6 bases, with 3 bases of the junction left unmatched.

This clonotype was seen a single time. The chain combines TRBV2 with TRBJ1-1; 7 bases align to TRBD1. In germline, CDR1 is SNHLY, CDR2 FYNNEI. J gave up 4 bases and V 4 bases, and 12 bases lay outside the gene matches. The CDR3 consists of 16 residues. CDR3: CASSGQGPQGGTEAFF. In DNA, the CDR3 is TGTGCCAGCAGTGGGCAGGGCCCTCAGGGGGGCACTGAAGCTTTCTTT.